Listed below are T cell receptor beta chains from one sample, sequenced in a study of blood T cell repertoires in COVID-19. The repertoire was sequenced with immunoSEQ multiplex PCR; TCRdb's copy has only in-frame clones and lacks some. The table records around 110,000 clones, 85% of them present only once. Sequenced sample: peripheral blood. The receptors were gathered from a man aged 40-49 years with acute or convalescent COVID-19. Both conserved end residues are part of each CDR3. A D gene is named only where the DNA matches it firmly. Clone size is shown for a subset of rows, as once, few, many or a class of expanded clone.

>.|TRBD1|TRBV19|TRBJ1-5
TGTGCCAGTAGTACCGGACAGGATCATCAGCCCCAGCATTTT
CASSTGQDHQPQHF
>.|.|TRBV12-2|TRBJ2-7
TGTGCAAGTCGCTTTAGCGGGAGGGCAAACTTGGAGTCCTACGAGCAGTACTTC
CASRFSGRANLESYEQYF
>.|.|TRBV7-6|TRBJ2-5
TGTGCCAGCAGCACCCGACAGGAGTGGGGAGAGACCCAGTACTTC
CASSTRQEWGETQYF
>.|TRBD1|TRBV6-6|TRBJ2-7
TGTGCCAGCAGTTACACGGGACAGGGCTACGAGCAGTACTTC
CASSYTGQGYEQYF
>few|.|TRBV19|TRBJ1-3
TGTGCCTCAGTAAGAAGGGGGATGACATCTGGAAACACCATATATTTT
CASVRRGMTSGNTIYF
>.|.|TRBV7-2|TRBJ1-1
TGTGCCAGCAGCTCGGACAAGAACACTGAAGCTTTCTTT
CASSSDKNTEAFF
>.|.|TRBV18|TRBJ1-1
TGTGCCAGCTCACCAGTGGGGGCAGGGACTGAAGCTTTCTTT
CASSPVGAGTEAFF
>.|.|TRBV28|TRBJ2-5
TGTGCCAGCAGCTCCCGACAGACCCAGTACCAAGAGACCCAGTACTTC
CASSSRQTQYQETQYF
>few|TRBD1|TRBV5-4|TRBJ2-3
TGTGCCAGCAGAGTGGACAGGGGGGTCTATACGCAGTATTTT
CASRVDRGVYTQYF
>.|TRBD1|TRBV19|TRBJ1-4
TGTGCCAGTAGCGACAGGGGGCGAGAAAAACTGTTTTTT
CASSDRGREKLFF
>.|TRBD2|TRBV28|TRBJ2-7
TGTGCCAGCAGTTGGGGGGGGACGGTGGCCTCCTACGAGCAGTACTTC
CASSWGGTVASYEQYF
>.|.|TRBV28|TRBJ1-2
TGTGCCAGCACCCTTTCACAGGGCAGCTATGGCTACACCTTC
CASTLSQGSYGYTF
>.|.|TRBV16|TRBJ1-5
TGTGCCAGCAGCCAAGGCAGGGATAGCAATCAGCCCCAGCATTTT
CASSQGRDSNQPQHF
>many|.|TRBV6-2/TRBV6-3|TRBJ1-5
TGTGCCAGCAGTCCGGGGAAAGTGAGCAATCAGCCCCAGCATTTT
CASSPGKVSNQPQHF
>.|.|TRBV6-1|TRBJ1-2
TGTGCCAGCAGTGAAGATCCAGGAATGGGCTACACCTTC
CASSEDPGMGYTF
>.|TRBD1|TRBV30|TRBJ2-4
TGTGCCTGGGGGACAGGGGGCTTAAACATTCAGTACTTC
CAWGTGGLNIQYF
>.|TRBD1|TRBV18|TRBJ1-2
TGTGCCAGCTCCGAGGGACAGGGCTTACCAACCTTC
CASSEGQGLPTF
>.|TRBD1|TRBV28|TRBJ2-5
TGTGCCAGCAGGAGACAGGGACAAGAGACCCAGTACTTC
CASRRQGQETQYF
>.|.|TRBV5-6|TRBJ1-6
TGTGCCAGCAGCTTGAGGAGGAGCCTCTCGCCTTCACCCCTCCACTTT
CASSLRRSLSPSPLHF
>.|.|TRBV12-3/TRBV12-4|TRBJ2-5
TGTGCCAGCACGGACAACAGGGAGGAGACCCAGTACTTC
CASTDNREETQYF
>once|TRBD2|TRBV27|TRBJ2-3
TGTGCCAGCAGGAAAGCGGGGGGCACAGATACGCAGTATTTT
CASRKAGGTDTQYF
>.|.|TRBV5-4|TRBJ1-4
TGTGCCAGCAGCTTGCCAGGTGGATCAAATGAAAAACTGTTTTTT
CASSLPGGSNEKLFF
>.|.|TRBV7-2|TRBJ2-5
TGTGCCAGCAGTCGACAGACCGGCCAAGAGACCCAGTACTTC
CASSRQTGQETQYF
>few|TRBD2|TRBV7-3|TRBJ2-1
TGTGCCAGCAGCTTGAGACTAGCGACGAATGAGCAGTTCTTC
CASSLRLATNEQFF
>.|TRBD2|TRBV5-1|TRBJ2-1
TGCGCCAGCAGCTTGAGTAGCGGGAGCATTGAGCAGTTCTTC
CASSLSSGSIEQFF
>.|.|TRBV6-5|TRBJ2-7
TGTGCCAGCAGTCAACAGGGGGGGGTGTCCTACGAGCAGTACTTC
CASSQQGGVSYEQYF
>.|TRBD2|TRBV6-5|TRBJ2-5
TGTGCCAGCAGTTACTCGGGGACTAAAGAGACCCAGTACTTC
CASSYSGTKETQYF
>.|.|TRBV6-5|TRBJ1-1
TGTGCCAGCAGTTACTCGAGTAACACTGAAGCTTTCTTT
CASSYSSNTEAFF
>few|.|TRBV11-2|TRBJ1-2
TGTGCCAGCAGCGCCCTACAGGGTTCTAAACCGCTACTATATGGCTACACCTTC
CASSALQGSKPLLYGYTF
>.|.|TRBV7-3|TRBJ1-2
TGTGCCAGCTTCCCCGCGAGACAGTATGGCTACACCTTC
CASFPARQYGYTF
>.|.|TRBV30|TRBJ1-2
TGTGCCTGGAGTGTACCAATGATACAGGGAGTAAAGTATGGCTACACCTTC
CAWSVPMIQGVKYGYTF
>.|TRBD2|TRBV2|TRBJ2-5
TGTGCCACCGCCCCGGGACTAGCGCAAGAGACCCAGTACTTC
CATAPGLAQETQYF
>.|TRBD1|TRBV6-5|TRBJ2-5
TGTGCCAGCAGAACCCGGACAGGGAAGGGGGAGACCCAGTACTTC
CASRTRTGKGETQYF
>.|TRBD1|TRBV11-1|TRBJ1-1
TGTGCCAGCAGCCCATGGACAGGGAGTAGGACTGAAGCTTTCTTT
CASSPWTGSRTEAFF
>.|.|TRBV9|TRBJ2-3
TGTGCCAGCAGCACAGAACAGGGAGGGACAGATACGCAGTATTTT
CASSTEQGGTDTQYF
>.|.|TRBV11-2|TRBJ1-4
TGTGCCAGCAGCTTAGGGCACAGGGCCACAACTAATGAAAAACTGTTTTTT
CASSLGHRATTNEKLFF
>few|.|TRBV2|TRBJ2-7
TGTGCCAGCAGTGGATCGGCTAGATCTGACTACGAGCAGTACTTC
CASSGSARSDYEQYF
>.|TRBD1|TRBV2|TRBJ1-5
TGTGCCAGCAATCCTGGACAGGGGGGGTATCAGCCCCAGCATTTT
CASNPGQGGYQPQHF
>.|.|TRBV6-5|TRBJ1-6
TGTGCCAGCAGAACACAGGGTGGGAATTCACCCCTCCACTTT
CASRTQGGNSPLHF
>.|.|TRBV2|TRBJ1-4
TGTGCCAGCAGTGAGGTACCCGGGGTCGCTGAAAAACTGTTTTTT
CASSEVPGVAEKLFF
>.|TRBD2|TRBV18|TRBJ2-1
TGTGCCAGCTCTCCCGCTAGCGGAACCTACAATGAGCAGTTCTTC
CASSPASGTYNEQFF
>.|TRBD1|TRBV27|TRBJ1-5
TGTGCCAGCAGTAAAACGGGACAGCAGTCTCATCAGCCCCAGCATTTT
CASSKTGQQSHQPQHF
>few|.|TRBV15|TRBJ2-2
TGTGCCACCAGCAGAGAAATGGAGACCGGGGAGCTGTTTTTT
CATSREMETGELFF
>few|.|TRBV2|TRBJ2-3
TGTGCCAGCAGGGAGGACTCTAGCACAGATACGCAGTATTTT
CASREDSSTDTQYF
>.|.|TRBV6-1|TRBJ2-1
TGTGCCAGCAGTGAAGGCCCGGGCGGGGGCTGGAATGAGCAGTTCTTC
CASSEGPGGGWNEQFF
>.|TRBD1|TRBV29-1|TRBJ2-4
TGCAGCGTAGGGACAGGGGCGGTGCAGTACTTC
CSVGTGAVQYF
>.|.|TRBV15|TRBJ2-4
TGTGCCACCAGCAGTTTCCTCCAGGGGAAAGCCAAAAACATTCAGTACTTC
CATSSFLQGKAKNIQYF
>few|TRBD1|TRBV28|TRBJ1-2
TGTGCCAGCAGTTTATGGAAAATGAGGGACAGGGCTAACTATGGCTACACCTTC
CASSLWKMRDRANYGYTF
>.|TRBD1|TRBV11-2|TRBJ2-1
TGTGCCAGCACCTCTGTGACAGGGACCTACAATGAGCAGTTCTTC
CASTSVTGTYNEQFF
>.|.|TRBV28|TRBJ2-1
TGTGCCAGCAGCCTCCCGGGCGGAGCGGCCCCCGAGTTCTTC
CASSLPGGAAPEFF
>once|.|TRBV7-3|TRBJ1-1
TGTGCCAGCAGCCCCCGCGGGCCAAATGAAGCTTTCTTT
CASSPRGPNEAFF
>.|TRBD1|TRBV18|TRBJ2-7
TGTGCCAGCTCACCGAATCCGACAGGGTACTCCTACGAGCAGTACTTC
CASSPNPTGYSYEQYF
>.|.|TRBV9|TRBJ2-3
TGTGCCAGCAGCGTAGGGGCTAACTCAGATACGCAGTATTTT
CASSVGANSDTQYF
>.|.|TRBV4-1|TRBJ2-3
TGCGCCAGCAGCCAAGCCCCACCCGGACATGACACAGATACGCAGTATTTT
CASSQAPPGHDTDTQYF
>.|.|TRBV6-5|TRBJ1-3
TGTGCCAGCAGCACAGGACGCCACTCTGGAAACACCATATATTTT
CASSTGRHSGNTIYF
>.|.|TRBV6-6|TRBJ1-6
TGTGCCAGCAGAGCTGACCAGGGGTGGAATTCACCCCTCCACTTT
CASRADQGWNSPLHF
>.|.|TRBV28|TRBJ2-1
TGTGCCAGCAAAACCCGCGTCCAGGGTACGTACAATGAGCAGTTCTTC
CASKTRVQGTYNEQFF